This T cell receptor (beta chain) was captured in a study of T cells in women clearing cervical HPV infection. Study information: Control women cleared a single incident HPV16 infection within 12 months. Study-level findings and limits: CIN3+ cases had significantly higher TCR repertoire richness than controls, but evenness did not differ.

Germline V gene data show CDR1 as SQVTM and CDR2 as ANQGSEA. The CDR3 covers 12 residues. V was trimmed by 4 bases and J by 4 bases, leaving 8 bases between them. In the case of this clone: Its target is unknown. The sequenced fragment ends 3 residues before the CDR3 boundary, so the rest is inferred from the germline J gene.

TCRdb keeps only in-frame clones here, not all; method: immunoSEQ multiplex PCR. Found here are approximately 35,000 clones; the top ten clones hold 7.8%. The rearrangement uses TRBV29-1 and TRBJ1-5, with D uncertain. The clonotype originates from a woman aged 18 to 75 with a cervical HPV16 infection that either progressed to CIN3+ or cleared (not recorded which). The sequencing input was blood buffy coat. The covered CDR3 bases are TGCAGCGTTGCTTTAGGGAATCAGCCC. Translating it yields CSVALGNQP. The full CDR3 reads CSVALGNQPQHF.